Listed here are 14 T cell receptor beta chains from one sample, sequenced in a study of T cell repertoires in cytomegalovirus infection (dated by TCRdb to between 2017 and 2020). Sequencing relied on an Illumina HiSeq 1500. The public sequencing data were trimmed at Q25 with fastp and processed into clonotypes with MiXCR by TCRdb, which kept only in-frame beta chains. Rows are combined by CDR3 protein, so each entry shows the most common genes and DNA. The sample profile shows about 490,000 distinct CDR3 sequences; more than 15% of them were found once. The biggest ten clones account for approximately 24% of the sample. The sample consisted of CD8+ T cells from PBMCs. These receptors originate from a human donor in good health (CMV status not recorded). Some clones in this sample may be carry-over from other donors' samples.

The chain recombines TRBV4-2 with TRBJ2-5, with 8 bases matching TRBD2. This CDR3 has 15 residues. J was trimmed by 3 bases and V by 5 bases; bases with no gene match: 8. Germline CDR1 reads LGHNA; CDR2 reads YNFKEQ. The chain's CDR3 is CASSDPGLEEETQYF. DNA for the CDR3: TGTGCCAGCAGCGATCCGGGACTAGAAGAAGAGACCCAGTACTTC.

This clonotype was observed a few times. V is TRBV29-1 and J is TRBJ2-7, with a tentative D call TRBD2 (5 bases). Per the germline V gene, CDR1 is SQVTM and CDR2 is ANQGSEA. This CDR3 comprises 14 residues. V was trimmed by 0 bases and J by 0 bases, leaving 9 bases between them. CDR3: CSVEDNTSSYEQYF. CDR3 nucleotides: TGCAGCGTTGAAGATAACACTAGCTCCTACGAGCAGTACTTC.

This clonotype was observed at least ten times. The J gene is TRBJ2-2, the V gene TRBV11-2; D gene ambiguous. Germline V gene data show CDR1 as SGHAT and CDR2 as FQNNGV. V lost 2 bases and J lost 6, with 4 bases in between. This CDR3 is 12 amino acids long. The CDR3 region is CASSLSPGELFF. CDR3 in DNA: TGTGCCAGCAGCTTAAGCCCCGGGGAGCTGTTTTTT.

V is TRBV27 and J is TRBJ2-7; 8 bases fit TRBD2. Germline trimming cut 6 bases from V and 3 bases from J; bases unmatched to any gene: 10. The CDR3 is made up of 15 amino acids. CDR1 MNHEY and CDR2 SMNVEV come from the germline V gene (reference sequence). The CDR3 DNA sequence: TGTGCCAGCAGGGTCATGACTAGCGCTGTCTACGAGCAGTACTTC. Translation gives CASRVMTSAVYEQYF.

In this sample, this clonotype turned up many times. The CDR3 DNA follows: TGTGCCAGCAGTGAATTCCACGCGAGCTCCTATAATTCACCCCTCCACTTT. Its protein product is CASSEFHASSYNSPLHF. The V and J genes are TRBV6-1 and TRBJ1-6; D gene ambiguous. The CDR3 length is 17 residues. Germline values: CDR1 MNHNS, CDR2 SASEGT. The germline V and J ends were trimmed by 2 bases and 0 bases, with 11 bases remaining between them.

This clonotype was detected ten times or more. For the CDR3, the DNA is TGTGCCAGCAGCTTGGACAGCGAAAGACCCTCCAATGAGCAGTTCTTC. This codes for CASSLDSERPSNEQFF. This rearrangement joins TRBV5-6 to TRBJ2-1, with unresolved D. V lost 0 bases and J 6 bases, leaving 16 bases between the germline ends. Looked up from germline, CDR1 is SGHDT and CDR2 is YYEEEE. This CDR3 spans 16 amino acids.

The chain recombines TRBV12-3 or TRBV12-4 with TRBJ2-1; TRBD2 aligns across 7 bases. J lost 10 bases, V lost 1 base, and 16 bases had no gene match. This CDR3 contains 17 residues. The DNA for the CDR3 is TGTGCCAGCAGTTTAGTGAAGACTAGCAAATTGGGGCGAGAGCAGTTCTTC. It is translated as CASSLVKTSKLGREQFF.

This clonotype was seen just once. The CDR3 spells CAIKAGGARGDTQYF. Here the CDR3 DNA reads TGTGCCATCAAGGCGGGAGGGGCCCGGGGGGATACGCAGTATTTT. The V gene is TRBV10-3, the J gene TRBJ2-3; 9 bases line up with TRBD2. The CDR3 loop spans 15 amino acids. V lost 7 bases and J lost 6; bases outside the gene matches: 11. Germline CDR1 and CDR2: ENHRY and SYGVKD.

Comment on this clonotype: Without the conserved terminal phenylalanine or tryptophan, this CDR3 likely stems from a read error. V is TRBV29-1 and J is TRBJ1-2; TRBD1 matches at 7 bases. Germline CDR1 is SQVTM and CDR2 is ANQGSEA. The CDR3 runs 13 residues. V lost 6 bases to trimming and J lost 3 bases; unmatched junction nucleotides: 7. The CDR3 reads CSVRQGEDYGYTY. In DNA, the CDR3 is TGCAGCGTACGACAGGGAGAGGACTATGGCTACACCTAC.

This clonotype was picked up a small number of times. J is TRBJ1-6 and V is TRBV5-1, with D unresolved. This CDR3 contains 15 residues. CDR1 and CDR2 from the germline V gene are SGHRS and YFSETQ. V was clipped by 2 bases and J by 7 bases, with 13 bases between them. CDR3 sequence (DNA): TGCGCCAGCAGCTTTACATCCGGGTTAAATTCACCCCTCCACTTT. It codes for CASSFTSGLNSPLHF.

At least ten counts were recorded for this clonotype. This chain connects TRBV7-9 to TRBJ1-5; 11 bases map to TRBD1. CDR3 length: 15 residues. Germline V gives CDR1 SEHNR, CDR2 FQNEAQ (reference sequence). The V and J ends lost 1 base and 7 bases, in that order; junction bases with no gene match: 3. The CDR3 reads CASSLGTGGLQPQHF. Here the CDR3 DNA reads TGTGCCAGCAGCTTAGGGACAGGGGGCTTGCAGCCCCAGCATTTT.

The chain employs TRBV6-1 and TRBJ2-4; D is undetermined. The CDR3 extends over 15 amino acids. V was shortened by 4 bases and J by 0 bases, with 10 bases between the two germline ends. Per germline, CDR1 MNHNS and CDR2 SASEGT. CDR3 coding DNA: TGTGCCAGCAGTGCGTCCGGGTTAGCCAAAAACATTCAGTACTTC. Its translation: CASSASGLAKNIQYF.

This clonotype was recorded at least ten times. The chain uses TRBV12-3 or TRBV12-4 and TRBJ2-1, with TRBD2 identical over 14 bases. Trimming removed 3 bases from V and 6 bases from J; junction bases left unmatched: 4. CDR3 length: 16 residues. The CDR3 DNA is TGTGCCAGCAGTTTCCCCGGACTAGCGGGAGGCAATGAGCAGTTCTTC. Amino acid sequence: CASSFPGLAGGNEQFF.

The chain has TRBV6-6 and TRBJ1-1; D ambiguous. The CDR3 extends over 10 amino acids. The V and J ends lost 6 bases and 11 bases respectively, with 10 bases between them. CDR1 and CDR2 from the germline V gene are MNHNY and SVGAGI (reference sequence). Here the CDR3 reads CASRGQRAFF. CDR3 bases: TGTGCCAGCAGGGGCCAGCGGGCTTTCTTT.